The rows below give T cell receptor beta chains drawn from one sample of a study of molecular identifiers for immune sequencing clone quantification. TCRdb re-derived calls from the PCR reads in MiXCR, one entry per CDR3 protein. The sample holds 600,000 to 650,000 distinct CDR3 sequences; less than 20% are singletons and the top ten take roughly 0.83%. The sample taken for sequencing was naive CD8+ T cells from blood, with Jurkat cell RNA spiked in. Receptor source: a human donor in good health. Some libraries in this study had Jurkat cell RNA spiked in. Each CDR3 is given with its conserved first and last residue. The D gene is left open where the match is weak. Some rows have no size entry. The others give once, few or many, or a class for an expanded clone.

cdr3_nt: TGCGCCAGCAGCGAAAGACAGGGCTACGAGCAGTACTTC; cdr3_aa: CASSERQGYEQYF; v_call: TRBV4-3; d_call: TRBD1; j_call: TRBJ2-7; clone_size: few
cdr3_nt: TGCAGTGCCCAGGACAGACGCAGGATAAACACCGGGGAGCTGTTTTTT; cdr3_aa: CSAQDRRRINTGELFF; v_call: TRBV20-1; d_call: -; j_call: TRBJ2-2; clone_size: many
cdr3_nt: TGCGCCAGCAGCCAAGCGACTAGCGGGGGACGGATGGATACGCAGTATTTT; cdr3_aa: CASSQATSGGRMDTQYF; v_call: TRBV4-3; d_call: TRBD2; j_call: TRBJ2-3; clone_size: many
cdr3_nt: TGTGCCAGTAGTTCCTCTCTAAGCACAGATACGCAGTATTTT; cdr3_aa: CASSSSLSTDTQYF; v_call: TRBV19; d_call: -; j_call: TRBJ2-3; clone_size: -
cdr3_nt: TGCGCCAGCAGCCAAGTTCTAGGGAACATGGGCGAGCAGTACTTC; cdr3_aa: CASSQVLGNMGEQYF; v_call: TRBV4-1; d_call: -; j_call: TRBJ2-7; clone_size: many
cdr3_nt: TGTGCCAGCTTACTAAGGACGGATACGCAGTATTTT; cdr3_aa: CASLLRTDTQYF; v_call: TRBV7-9; d_call: -; j_call: TRBJ2-3; clone_size: many
cdr3_nt: TGTGCCAGCAGCTTAGGCGTGACAATGAACACTGAAGCTTTCTTT; cdr3_aa: CASSLGVTMNTEAFF; v_call: TRBV7-6; d_call: -; j_call: TRBJ1-1; clone_size: many
cdr3_nt: TGTGCCAGCAGTTTACTAGCGGGGGCTGAGCAGTTCTTC; cdr3_aa: CASSLLAGAEQFF; v_call: TRBV12-3/TRBV12-4; d_call: TRBD2; j_call: TRBJ2-1; clone_size: -
cdr3_nt: TGTGCCAGCAGCGCTTTGACAGCCCTTGAAGCTTTCTTT; cdr3_aa: CASSALTALEAFF; v_call: TRBV19; d_call: -; j_call: TRBJ1-1; clone_size: -
cdr3_nt: TGCAGTGCTAGCTTAGGGACCTACGGGCAGTACTTC; cdr3_aa: CSASLGTYGQYF; v_call: TRBV20-1; d_call: -; j_call: TRBJ2-7; clone_size: -
cdr3_nt: TGCGCCAGCAGCACCTCAGCGGCGAGCACAGATACGCAGTATTTT; cdr3_aa: CASSTSAASTDTQYF; v_call: TRBV5-1; d_call: -; j_call: TRBJ2-3; clone_size: many
cdr3_nt: TGTGCCAGTAGTATAGCGGACGGAACCTACGAGCAGTACTTC; cdr3_aa: CASSIADGTYEQYF; v_call: TRBV19; d_call: -; j_call: TRBJ2-7; clone_size: few
cdr3_nt: TGTGCCAGCTACGGGACTAGCGATGAGCAGTTCTTC; cdr3_aa: CASYGTSDEQFF; v_call: TRBV7-9; d_call: TRBD2; j_call: TRBJ2-1; clone_size: many
cdr3_nt: TGTGCCAGCAGCTCCGGCCCAGGGGATATGCTACGGGAGCAGTACTTC; cdr3_aa: CASSSGPGDMLREQYF; v_call: TRBV5-6; d_call: -; j_call: TRBJ2-7; clone_size: many
cdr3_nt: TGTGCCTGGAGTGGGAGGGGAACTGACCAGACGAACGAACCCTCCTACGAGCAGTACTTC; cdr3_aa: CAWSGRGTDQTNEPSYEQYF; v_call: TRBV30; d_call: -; j_call: TRBJ2-7; clone_size: few
cdr3_nt: TGTGCCAGCAGTGAGGGGCTAGCCCACGAGCAGTACTTC; cdr3_aa: CASSEGLAHEQYF; v_call: TRBV27; d_call: -; j_call: TRBJ2-7; clone_size: many
cdr3_nt: TGTGCCAGCAGCTTAGGTTCGCGGGAGGTTAGAGATACGCAGTATTTT; cdr3_aa: CASSLGSREVRDTQYF; v_call: TRBV7-9; d_call: TRBD2; j_call: TRBJ2-3; clone_size: many
cdr3_nt: TGTGCCAGCAGTTTAGGCAGGCAAAATCAGCCCCAGCATTTT; cdr3_aa: CASSLGRQNQPQHF; v_call: TRBV28; d_call: -; j_call: TRBJ1-5; clone_size: many
cdr3_nt: TGTGCCAGCAGCAATACAGGGGTCGTCAATCAGCCCCAGCATTTT; cdr3_aa: CASSNTGVVNQPQHF; v_call: TRBV12-3/TRBV12-4; d_call: TRBD1; j_call: TRBJ1-5; clone_size: many
cdr3_nt: TGTGCCAGCAGCGTAGGTGGGGACAGGGGAATGTGGGAGCAGTACTTC; cdr3_aa: CASSVGGDRGMWEQYF; v_call: TRBV9; d_call: TRBD1; j_call: TRBJ2-7; clone_size: few
cdr3_nt: TGTGCCAGCAGCCGGACATGGACTAGCGGACTCACAGATACGCAGTATTTT; cdr3_aa: CASSRTWTSGLTDTQYF; v_call: TRBV27; d_call: TRBD2; j_call: TRBJ2-3; clone_size: many
cdr3_nt: TGTGCCAGCAGCGTAGGATCCCAGGGGAACACTGAAGCTTTCTTT; cdr3_aa: CASSVGSQGNTEAFF; v_call: TRBV9; d_call: -; j_call: TRBJ1-1; clone_size: few
cdr3_nt: TGTGCCAGCAGCCCAACGACAGGGGGTAGCACAGATACGCAGTATTTT; cdr3_aa: CASSPTTGGSTDTQYF; v_call: TRBV3-1; d_call: TRBD1; j_call: TRBJ2-3; clone_size: -
cdr3_nt: TGTGCCAGTAGTCGACGGGGACAGGGTTTTTCCGAGCAGTACTTC; cdr3_aa: CASSRRGQGFSEQYF; v_call: TRBV19; d_call: TRBD1; j_call: TRBJ2-7; clone_size: -
cdr3_nt: TGCGCCAGCAGCCAACGGGGTAGCACAGATACGCAGTATTTT; cdr3_aa: CASSQRGSTDTQYF; v_call: TRBV4-1; d_call: -; j_call: TRBJ2-3; clone_size: many
cdr3_nt: TGTGCCAGCAGGAAACTTGTTACTGGGGCCAACGTCCTGACTTTC; cdr3_aa: CASRKLVTGANVLTF; v_call: TRBV2; d_call: -; j_call: TRBJ2-6; clone_size: many
cdr3_nt: TGTGCCAGCAGTCCTATGGGGATGGTGACAGATACGCAGTATTTT; cdr3_aa: CASSPMGMVTDTQYF; v_call: TRBV12-3/TRBV12-4; d_call: -; j_call: TRBJ2-3; clone_size: many
cdr3_nt: TGTGCCAGCAGTTATCCGGGCGTCGATGAGAAGTTCTTC; cdr3_aa: CASSYPGVDEKFF; v_call: TRBV6-2/TRBV6-3; d_call: -; j_call: TRBJ2-1; clone_size: few
cdr3_nt: TGCAGCTTTCTGGGGGAGACCCAGTACTTC; cdr3_aa: CSFLGETQYF; v_call: TRBV29-1; d_call: -; j_call: TRBJ2-5; clone_size: many
cdr3_nt: TGTGCCAGCAGTGACTGGCAGGGATCCTACAATGAGCAGTTCTTC; cdr3_aa: CASSDWQGSYNEQFF; v_call: TRBV2; d_call: -; j_call: TRBJ2-1; clone_size: few
cdr3_nt: TGTGCCAGCCGCTCTCCCGGCGGGACAGGGGACTACGAGCAGTACTTC; cdr3_aa: CASRSPGGTGDYEQYF; v_call: TRBV7-9; d_call: TRBD1; j_call: TRBJ2-7; clone_size: many
cdr3_nt: TGTGGGAGCCACACCATAACCGGGGAGCTGTTTTTT; cdr3_aa: CGSHTITGELFF; v_call: TRBV2; d_call: -; j_call: TRBJ2-2; clone_size: -